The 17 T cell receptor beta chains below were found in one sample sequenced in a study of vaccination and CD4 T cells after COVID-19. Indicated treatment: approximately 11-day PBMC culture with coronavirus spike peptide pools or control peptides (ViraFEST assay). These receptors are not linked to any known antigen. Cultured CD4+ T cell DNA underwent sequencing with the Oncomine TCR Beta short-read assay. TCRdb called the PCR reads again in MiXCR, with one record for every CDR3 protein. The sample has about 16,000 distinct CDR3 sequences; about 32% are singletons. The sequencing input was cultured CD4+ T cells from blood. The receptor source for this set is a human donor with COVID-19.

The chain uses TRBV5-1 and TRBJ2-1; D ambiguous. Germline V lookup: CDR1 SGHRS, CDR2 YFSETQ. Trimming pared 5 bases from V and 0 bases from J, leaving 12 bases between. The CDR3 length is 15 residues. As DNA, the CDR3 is TGCGCCAGCAGTAGGGATGCCCGCTCCTACAATGAGCAGTTCTTC. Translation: CASSRDARSYNEQFF.

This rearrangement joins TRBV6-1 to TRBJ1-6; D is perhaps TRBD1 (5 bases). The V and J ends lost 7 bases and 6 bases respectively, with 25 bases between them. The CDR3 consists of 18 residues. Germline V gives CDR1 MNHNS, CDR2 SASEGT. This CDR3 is CASTPTPPRPGANSPLHF. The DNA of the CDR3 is TGTGCCAGCACCCCGACGCCTCCCCGTCCCGGGGCTAATTCACCCCTCCACTTT.

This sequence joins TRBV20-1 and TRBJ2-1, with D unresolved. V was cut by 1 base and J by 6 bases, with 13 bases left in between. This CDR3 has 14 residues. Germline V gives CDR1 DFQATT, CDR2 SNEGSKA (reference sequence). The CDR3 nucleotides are TGCAGTGCTAGAGGTGAATCCCCGCTCAATGAGCAGTTCTTC. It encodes CSARGESPLNEQFF.

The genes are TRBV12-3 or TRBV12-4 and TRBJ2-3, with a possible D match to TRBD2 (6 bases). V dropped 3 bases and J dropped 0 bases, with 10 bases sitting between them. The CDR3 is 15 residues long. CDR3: CASSLRGASTDTQYF. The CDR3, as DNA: TGTGCCAGCAGTTTGCGCGGGGCGAGCACAGATACGCAGTATTTT.

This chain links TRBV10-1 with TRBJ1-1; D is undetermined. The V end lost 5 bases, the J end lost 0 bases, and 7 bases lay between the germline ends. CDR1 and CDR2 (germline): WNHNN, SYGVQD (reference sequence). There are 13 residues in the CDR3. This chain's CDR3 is CASSSSMNTEAFF. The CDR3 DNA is TGCGCCAGCAGTTCTTCCATGAACACTGAAGCTTTCTTT.

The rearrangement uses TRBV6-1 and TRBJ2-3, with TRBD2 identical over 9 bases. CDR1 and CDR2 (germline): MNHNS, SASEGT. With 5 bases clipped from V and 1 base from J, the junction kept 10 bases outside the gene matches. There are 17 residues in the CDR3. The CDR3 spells CASSLTAGGARTDTQYF. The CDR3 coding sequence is TGTGCCAGCAGTCTCACGGCGGGGGGGGCACGCACAGATACGCAGTATTTT.

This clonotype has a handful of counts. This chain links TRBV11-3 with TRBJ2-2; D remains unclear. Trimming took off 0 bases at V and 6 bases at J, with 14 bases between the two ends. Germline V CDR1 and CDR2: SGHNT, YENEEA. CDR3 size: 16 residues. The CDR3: CASSLDPNLRSGELFF. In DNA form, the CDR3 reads TGTGCCAGCAGCTTAGACCCCAATTTGAGGTCCGGGGAGCTGTTTTTT.

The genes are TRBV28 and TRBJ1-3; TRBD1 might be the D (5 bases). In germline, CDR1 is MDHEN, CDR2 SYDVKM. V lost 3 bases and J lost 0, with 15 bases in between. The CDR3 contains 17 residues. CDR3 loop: CASSLGISGPSGNTIYF. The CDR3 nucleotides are TGTGCCAGCAGTTTGGGGATTTCGGGGCCCTCTGGAAACACCATATATTTT.

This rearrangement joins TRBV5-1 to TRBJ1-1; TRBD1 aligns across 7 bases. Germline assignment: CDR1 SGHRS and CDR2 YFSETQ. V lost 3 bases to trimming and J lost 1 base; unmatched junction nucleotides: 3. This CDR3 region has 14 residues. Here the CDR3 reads CASSSRTGNTEAFF. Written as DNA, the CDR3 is TGCGCCAGCAGCTCTAGGACAGGGAACACTGAAGCTTTCTTT.

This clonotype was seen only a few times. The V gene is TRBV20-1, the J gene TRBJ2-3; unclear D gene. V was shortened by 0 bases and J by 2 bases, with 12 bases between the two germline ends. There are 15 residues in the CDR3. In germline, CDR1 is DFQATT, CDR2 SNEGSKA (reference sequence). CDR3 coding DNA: TGCAGTGCTAGAGATGTCGGGTTCTTCACAGATACGCAGTATTTT. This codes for CSARDVGFFTDTQYF.

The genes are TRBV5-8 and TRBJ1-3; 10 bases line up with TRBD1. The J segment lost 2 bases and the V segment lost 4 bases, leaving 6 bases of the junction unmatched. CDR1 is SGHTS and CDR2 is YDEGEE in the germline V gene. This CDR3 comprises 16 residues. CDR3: CASSHRQGAPGNTIYF. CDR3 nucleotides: TGTGCCAGCAGCCATCGACAGGGGGCCCCTGGAAACACCATATATTTT.

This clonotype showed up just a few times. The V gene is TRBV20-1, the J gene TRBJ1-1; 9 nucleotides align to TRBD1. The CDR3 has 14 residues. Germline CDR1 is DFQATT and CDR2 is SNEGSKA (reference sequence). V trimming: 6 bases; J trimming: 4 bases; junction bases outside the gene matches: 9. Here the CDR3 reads CSASDTGGITEAFF. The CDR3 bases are TGCAGTGCCTCCGACACAGGGGGCATCACTGAAGCTTTCTTT.

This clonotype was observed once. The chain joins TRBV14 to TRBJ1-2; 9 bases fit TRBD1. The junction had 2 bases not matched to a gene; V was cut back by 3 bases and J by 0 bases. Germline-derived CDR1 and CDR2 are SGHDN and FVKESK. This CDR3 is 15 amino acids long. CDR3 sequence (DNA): TGTGCCAGCAGCCAGGGACAGGGACCTAACTATGGCTACACCTTC. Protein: CASSQGQGPNYGYTF. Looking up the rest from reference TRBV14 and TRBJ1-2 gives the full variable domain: EAGVTQFPSHSVIEKGQTVTLRCDPISGHDNLYWYRRVMGKEIKFLLHFVKESKQDESGMPNNRFLAERTGGTYSTLKVQPAELEDSGVYFCASSQGQGPNYGYTFGSGTRLTVV.

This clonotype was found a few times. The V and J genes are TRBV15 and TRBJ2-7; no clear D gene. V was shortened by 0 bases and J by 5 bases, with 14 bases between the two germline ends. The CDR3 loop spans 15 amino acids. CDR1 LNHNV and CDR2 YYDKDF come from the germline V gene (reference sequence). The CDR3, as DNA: TGTGCCACCAGCAGAGATCTGGATGCTGGTCACGAGCAGTACTTC. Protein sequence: CATSRDLDAGHEQYF.

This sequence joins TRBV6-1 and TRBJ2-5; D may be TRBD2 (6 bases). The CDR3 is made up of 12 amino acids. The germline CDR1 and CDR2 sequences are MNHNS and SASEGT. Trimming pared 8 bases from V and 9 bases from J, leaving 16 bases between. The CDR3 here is CASGGTSGSQYF. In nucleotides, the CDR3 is TGTGCCAGCGGGGGGACCTCGGGATCCCAGTACTTC.

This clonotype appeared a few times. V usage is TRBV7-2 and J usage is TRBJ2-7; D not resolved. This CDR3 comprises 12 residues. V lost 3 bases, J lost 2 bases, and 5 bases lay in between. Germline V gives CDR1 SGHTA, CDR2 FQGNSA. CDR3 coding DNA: TGTGCCAGCAGCTTTATTACCTACGAGCAGTACTTC. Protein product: CASSFITYEQYF. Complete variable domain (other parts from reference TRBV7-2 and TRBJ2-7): GAGVSQSPSNKVTEKGKDVELRCDPISGHTALYWYRQSLGQGLEFLIYFQGNSAPDKSGLPSDRFSAERTGGSVSTLTIQRTQQEDSAVYLCASSFITYEQYFGPGTRLTVT.

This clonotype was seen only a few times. The CDR3 spells CASSSGQGNTEAFF. In DNA form, the CDR3 reads TGTGCCAGCAGCTCGGGACAGGGGAACACTGAAGCTTTCTTT. The chain couples TRBV7-9 to TRBJ1-1, with 9 nucleotides matching TRBD1. Germline V CDR1 and CDR2: SEHNR, FQNEAQ (reference sequence). There are 14 residues in the CDR3. V gave up 4 bases and J gave up 1 base; unmatched junction bases: 1. Full variable domain (remainder filled in from reference TRBV7-9 and TRBJ1-1): DTGVSQNPRHKITKRGQNVTFRCDPISEHNRLYWYRQTLGQGPEFLTYFQNEAQLEKSRLLSDRFSAERPKGSFSTLEIQRTEQGDSAMYLCASSSGQGNTEAFFGQGTRLTVV.